This T cell receptor beta chain was captured by sequencing in a study of CD8+ T cells in alopecia areata. Study-wide results and limits: Alphabeta T cells residing in normal skin are also sequenced in scalp samples.

In each case, RNA was isolated and then reverse transcribed into cDNA as the sequencing template. Here immunoSEQ multiplex PCR was the method, and the copy in TCRdb shows in-frame clones only, minus some. The sample lists roughly 180,000 clones, approximately 53% seen once, with roughly a tenth in the top ten. This CDR3 spans 12 amino acids. Trimming took 0 bases from V and 6 from J, leaving 6 bases between them. From germline, CDR1 is SNHLY and CDR2 FYNNEI. With regard to this clone: Its antigen is still unknown.

Treatment noted: oral pan-JAK inhibitor, 5-10 mg twice daily. This sequence originates from a human donor with alopecia areata. This rearrangement joins TRBV2 to TRBJ2-7; D gene ambiguous. The material was CD8+ T cells sorted from blood, obtained at week 24, from a patient treated with tofacitinib. The CDR3 DNA follows: TGTGCCAGCAGTGAAGCGCCCCTCGAGCAGTACTTC. It is translated as CASSEAPLEQYF.